The rows below give T cell receptor beta chains drawn from one sample of a study of regulatory T cells in long-lasting Graves disease. TCRdb re-analysed the multiplex PCR reads in MiXCR, keeping a single row per CDR3 protein. Altogether about 450,000 distinct CDR3 sequences are present, around 15% being singletons, with the ten largest covering about 10%. These data were also filed under a second study, of T cells in Graves' hyperthyroidism and ophthalmopathy.

Sample: peripheral blood mononuclear cells (PBMCs), taken at new diagnosis, from a patient treated with antithyroid drugs. These receptors came from a woman aged 25 to 39 with Graves disease. CDR3s include the opening cysteine and the closing phenylalanine or tryptophan. The D gene is left open where the match is weak. Clone size is stated in some rows and not others, as once, few, many or a class when expanded.

V	D	size	J	DNA	CDR3
TRBV5-5	TRBD1	-	TRBJ1-6	TGTGCCAGCAGCTTCGACAGGGGTGGCGGAAATAATTCACCCCTCCACTTT	CASSFDRGGGNNSPLHF
TRBV10-3	TRBD1	few	TRBJ2-1	TGTGCCAGCCACCGAGGACAGGGTAGGTCAGGTTCCTACAATGAGCAGTTCTTC	CASHRGQGRSGSYNEQFF
TRBV15	-	few	TRBJ2-5	TGTGCCACCAGCAGAGATTATTCGGAGACCCAGTACTTC	CATSRDYSETQYF
TRBV27	-	-	TRBJ1-4	TGTGCCAGCAGGGTTCTTAACGGGGAAAAACTGTTTTTT	CASRVLNGEKLFF
TRBV7-9	TRBD2	few	TRBJ2-3	TGTGCCAGCAGCTTAGCAGAGACTAGCGCAGATACGCAGTATTTT	CASSLAETSADTQYF
TRBV18	-	many	TRBJ1-2	TGTGCCAGCTCACCCGGGGGTCCATTTTATGGCTACACCTTC	CASSPGGPFYGYTF
TRBV20-1	-	few	TRBJ2-7	TGCAGTGCTTCAAGGACGTCTTACGAGCAGTACTTC	CSASRTSYEQYF
TRBV10-3	TRBD2	-	TRBJ2-1	TGTGCCAGCACCCTCTGGGCTAGCGGGAGCTCGCAGTTCTTC	CASTLWASGSSQFF
TRBV12-3/TRBV12-4	TRBD1	-	TRBJ1-4	TGTGCCAGCAGTCCGGGACAGAAGATAGAAAAACTGTTTTTT	CASSPGQKIEKLFF
TRBV20-1	-	many	TRBJ1-1	TGCAGTGCCAAAACTCACGAAGTTGAAGCTTTCTTT	CSAKTHEVEAFF